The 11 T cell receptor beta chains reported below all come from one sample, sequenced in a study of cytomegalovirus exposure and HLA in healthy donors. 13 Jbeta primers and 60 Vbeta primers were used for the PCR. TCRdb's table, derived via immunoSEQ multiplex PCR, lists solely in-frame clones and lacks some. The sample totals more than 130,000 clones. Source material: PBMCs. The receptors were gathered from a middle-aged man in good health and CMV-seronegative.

CDR3 DNA: TGTGCCAGCAGCGCCGGCGGACGGGGGGAGACCCAGTACTTC. Its translation: CASSAGGRGETQYF. J is TRBJ2-5 and V is TRBV9; tentative D call: TRBD2 (6 bases). Germline assignment: CDR1 SGDLS and CDR2 YYNGEE. CDR3 length equals 14 residues. Trimming took off 3 bases at V and 5 bases at J, with 14 bases between the two ends. Full variable domain (missing parts from reference TRBV9 and TRBJ2-5): DSGVTQTPKHLITATGQRVTLRCSPRSGDLSVYWYQQSLDQGLQFLIQYYNGEERAKGNILERFSAQQFPDLHSELNLSSLELGDSALYFCASSAGGRGETQYFGPGTRLLVL.

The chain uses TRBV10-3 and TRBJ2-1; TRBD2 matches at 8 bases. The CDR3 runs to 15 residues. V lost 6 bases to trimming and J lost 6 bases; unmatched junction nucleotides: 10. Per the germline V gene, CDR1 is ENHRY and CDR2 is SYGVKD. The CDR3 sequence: CAIRPSGGLSNEQFF. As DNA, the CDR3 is TGTGCCATCAGACCAAGCGGGGGACTTAGCAATGAGCAGTTCTTC.

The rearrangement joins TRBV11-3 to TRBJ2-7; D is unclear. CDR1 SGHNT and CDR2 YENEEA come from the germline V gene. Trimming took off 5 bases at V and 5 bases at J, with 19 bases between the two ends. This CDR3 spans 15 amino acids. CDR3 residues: CASSLSSGGVDEQYF. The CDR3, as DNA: TGTGCCAGCAGCCTTAGCTCTGGCGGTGTCGACGAGCAGTACTTC.

CDR3 region: CASSSGTGRNTIYF. The CDR3 DNA follows: TGTGCCAGCAGCTCCGGGACAGGGAGAAACACCATATATTTT. The V gene is TRBV7-8, the J gene TRBJ1-3, with TRBD1 matching over 9 bases. This CDR3 contains 14 residues. The germline V gene has CDR1 SGHVS and CDR2 FQNEAQ. Losses at the gene ends were 4 bases for V and 5 bases for J; bases not matched to a gene: 3.

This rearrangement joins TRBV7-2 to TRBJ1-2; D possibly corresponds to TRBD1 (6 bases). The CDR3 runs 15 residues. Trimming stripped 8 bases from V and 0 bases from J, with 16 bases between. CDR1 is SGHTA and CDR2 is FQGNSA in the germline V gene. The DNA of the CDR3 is TGTGCCAGCGAGGACAGTCCCGCCCCTAACTATGGCTACACCTTC. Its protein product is CASEDSPAPNYGYTF.

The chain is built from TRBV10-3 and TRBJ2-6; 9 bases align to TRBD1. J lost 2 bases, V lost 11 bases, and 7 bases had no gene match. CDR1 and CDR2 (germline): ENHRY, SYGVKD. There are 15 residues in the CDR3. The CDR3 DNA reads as TGTGCCTCCGAAAGGGACAGGGCTGGGGCCAACGTCCTGACTTTC. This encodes CASERDRAGANVLTF.

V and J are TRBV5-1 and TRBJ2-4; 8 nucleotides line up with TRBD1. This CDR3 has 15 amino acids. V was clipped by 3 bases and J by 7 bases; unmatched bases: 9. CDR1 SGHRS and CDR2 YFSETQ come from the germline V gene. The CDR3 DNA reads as TGCGCCAGCAGCTCCTTGGACAGGGCGGCGAACATTCAGTACTTC. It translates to CASSSLDRAANIQYF.

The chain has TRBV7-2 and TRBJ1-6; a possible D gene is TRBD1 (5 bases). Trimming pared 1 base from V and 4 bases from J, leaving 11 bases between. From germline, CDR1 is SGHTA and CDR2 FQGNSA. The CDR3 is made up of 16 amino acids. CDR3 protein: CASSLVGGAYNSPLHF. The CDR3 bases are TGTGCCAGCAGCTTAGTCGGGGGAGCTTATAATTCACCCCTCCACTTT.

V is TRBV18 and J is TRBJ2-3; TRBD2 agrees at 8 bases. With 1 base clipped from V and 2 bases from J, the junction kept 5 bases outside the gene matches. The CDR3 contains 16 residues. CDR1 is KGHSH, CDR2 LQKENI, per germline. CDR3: CASSPRLASHTDTQYF. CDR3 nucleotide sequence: TGTGCCAGCTCACCACGACTAGCGAGCCACACAGATACGCAGTATTTT.

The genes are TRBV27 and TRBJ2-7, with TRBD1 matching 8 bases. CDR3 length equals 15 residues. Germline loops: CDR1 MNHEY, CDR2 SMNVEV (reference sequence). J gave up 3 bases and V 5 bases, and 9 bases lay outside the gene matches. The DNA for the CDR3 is TGTGCCAGCAGTCCTTCGACAGGGGCCTTCTACGAGCAGTACTTC. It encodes CASSPSTGAFYEQYF.

CDR3 amino acids: CASSLLPGDSQQYF. The CDR3 coding sequence is TGTGCCAGCAGTTTACTCCCGGGGGACAGCCAGCAGTACTTC. This chain joins TRBV28 and TRBJ2-7; possible D gene TRBD1, 7 bases. Trimming took off 2 bases at V and 8 bases at J, with 16 bases between the two ends. The CDR3 consists of 14 residues. Germline values: CDR1 MDHEN, CDR2 SYDVKM.